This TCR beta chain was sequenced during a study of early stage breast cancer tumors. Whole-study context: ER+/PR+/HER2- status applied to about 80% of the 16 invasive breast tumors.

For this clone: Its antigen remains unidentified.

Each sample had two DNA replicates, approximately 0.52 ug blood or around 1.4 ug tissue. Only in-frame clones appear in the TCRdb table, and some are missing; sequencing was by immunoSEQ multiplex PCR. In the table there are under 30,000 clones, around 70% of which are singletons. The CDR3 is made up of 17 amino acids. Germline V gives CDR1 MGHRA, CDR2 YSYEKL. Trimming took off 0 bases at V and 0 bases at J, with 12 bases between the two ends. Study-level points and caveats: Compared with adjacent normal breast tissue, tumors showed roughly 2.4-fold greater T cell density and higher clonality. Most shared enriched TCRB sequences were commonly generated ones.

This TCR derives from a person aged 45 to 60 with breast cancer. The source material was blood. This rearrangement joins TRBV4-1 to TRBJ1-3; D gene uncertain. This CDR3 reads CASSQDAEKYSGNTIYF. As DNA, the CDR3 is TGCGCCAGCAGCCAAGATGCAGAGAAATACTCTGGAAACACCATATATTTT.